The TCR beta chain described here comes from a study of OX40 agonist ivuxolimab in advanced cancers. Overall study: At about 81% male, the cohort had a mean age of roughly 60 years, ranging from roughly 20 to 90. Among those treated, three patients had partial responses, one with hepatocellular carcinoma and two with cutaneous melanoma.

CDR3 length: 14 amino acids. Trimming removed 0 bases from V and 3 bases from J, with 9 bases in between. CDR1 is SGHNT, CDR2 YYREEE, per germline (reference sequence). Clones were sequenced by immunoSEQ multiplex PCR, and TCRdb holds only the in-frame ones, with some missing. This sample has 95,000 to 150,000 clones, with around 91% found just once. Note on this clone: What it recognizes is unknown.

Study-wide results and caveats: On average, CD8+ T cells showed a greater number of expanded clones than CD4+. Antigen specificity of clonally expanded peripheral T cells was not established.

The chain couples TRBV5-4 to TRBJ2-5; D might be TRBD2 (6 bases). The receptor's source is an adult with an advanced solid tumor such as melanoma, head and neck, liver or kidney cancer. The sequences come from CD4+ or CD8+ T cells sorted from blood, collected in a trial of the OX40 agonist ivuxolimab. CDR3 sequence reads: CASSLEGLEETQYF. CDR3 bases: TGTGCCAGCAGCTTGGAGGGACTTGAAGAGACCCAGTACTTC.